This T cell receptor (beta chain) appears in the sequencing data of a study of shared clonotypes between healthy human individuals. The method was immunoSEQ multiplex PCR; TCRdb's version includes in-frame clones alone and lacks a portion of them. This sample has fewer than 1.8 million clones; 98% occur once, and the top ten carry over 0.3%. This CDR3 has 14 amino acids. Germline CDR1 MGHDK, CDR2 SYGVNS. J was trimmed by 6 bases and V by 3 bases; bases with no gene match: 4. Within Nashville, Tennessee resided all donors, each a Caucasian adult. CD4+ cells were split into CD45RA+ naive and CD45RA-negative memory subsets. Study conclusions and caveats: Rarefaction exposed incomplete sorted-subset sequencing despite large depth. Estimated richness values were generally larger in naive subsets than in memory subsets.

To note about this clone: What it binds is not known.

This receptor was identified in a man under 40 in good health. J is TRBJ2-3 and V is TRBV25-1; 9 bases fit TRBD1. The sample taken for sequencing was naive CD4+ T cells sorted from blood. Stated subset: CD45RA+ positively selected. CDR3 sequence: CASSEGTGPDTQYF. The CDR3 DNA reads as TGTGCCAGCAGTGAGGGGACAGGGCCCGATACGCAGTATTTT.